This T cell receptor beta chain stems from a study of T cells after yellow fever vaccination. On the study more broadly: Fractions with few cells were prepared using SMART-Seq v4 Ultra Low Input.

In the case of this clonotype: Its antigen is currently unknown.

Findings of the study overall: Abundant bulk-derived clonotypes could contaminate FACS-sorted repertoires. Post-booster reappearance was seen for most primary-vaccination clones (nearly 97% CD4, around 90% CD8).

They built TCR cDNA with 5'RACE template switching, a step that put in a universal primer site and UMIs. TCRdb called the 5' RACE reads again in MiXCR, with one record for every CDR3 protein. The table shows about 230,000 distinct CDR3 sequences, with roughly 6.3% occurring only once. The material was CD4+ T cells sorted from PBMCs, obtained on the day of the yellow fever booster vaccination. The receptor was isolated from a man younger than 45 who received the YFV17D yellow fever vaccine.

As DNA, the CDR3 is TGTGCCAGCACCCCTCCCCGCGGTAGCGGGAATAATGAGCAGTTCTTC. It is translated as CASTPPRGSGNNEQFF. This chain joins TRBV12-3 or TRBV12-4 and TRBJ2-1; TRBD2 matches 8 bases. V gave up 7 bases and J gave up 7 bases; unmatched junction bases: 15. The CDR3 consists of 16 residues.